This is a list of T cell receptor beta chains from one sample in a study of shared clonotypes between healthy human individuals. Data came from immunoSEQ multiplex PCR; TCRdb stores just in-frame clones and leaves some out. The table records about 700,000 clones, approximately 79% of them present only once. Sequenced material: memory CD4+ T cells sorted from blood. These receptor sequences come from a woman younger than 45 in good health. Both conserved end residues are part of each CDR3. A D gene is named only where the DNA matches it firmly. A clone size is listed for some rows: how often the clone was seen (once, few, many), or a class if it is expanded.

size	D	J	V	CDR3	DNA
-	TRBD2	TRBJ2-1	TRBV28	CASSGTSGRINEQFF	TGTGCCAGCAGCGGGACTAGCGGGAGAATCAATGAGCAGTTCTTC
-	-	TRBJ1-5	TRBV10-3	CANGPLDSNQPQHF	TGTGCCAACGGTCCATTGGATAGCAATCAGCCCCAGCATTTT
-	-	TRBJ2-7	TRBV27	CASSRAGALSYEQYF	TGTGCCAGCAGCCGCGCCGGGGCCCTTTCCTACGAGCAGTACTTC
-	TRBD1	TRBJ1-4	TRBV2	CASLRGLANEKLFF	TGTGCCAGCCTAAGGGGGCTTGCTAATGAAAAACTGTTTTTT
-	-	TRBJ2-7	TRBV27	CASSRGDPASGEQYF	TGTGCCAGCTCTAGGGGGGACCCAGCATCAGGGGAGCAGTACTTC
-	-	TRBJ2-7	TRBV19	CASSMGRSSYEQYF	TGTGCCAGTAGTATGGGACGAAGCTCCTACGAGCAGTACTTC
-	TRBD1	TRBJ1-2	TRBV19	CASSTWTGDYGYTF	TGTGCCAGTAGTACTTGGACAGGGGACTATGGCTACACCTTC
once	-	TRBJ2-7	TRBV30	CAWGTYEQYF	TGTGCCTGGGGGACATACGAGCAGTACTTC
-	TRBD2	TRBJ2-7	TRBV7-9	CASTVPGGVEQYF	TGTGCCAGCACCGTACCGGGGGGAGTAGAGCAGTACTTC
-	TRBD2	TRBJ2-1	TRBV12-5	CASGLVRDVVAGEGEQFF	TGTGCTAGTGGTTTGGTAAGGGACGTGGTAGCGGGAGAGGGTGAGCAGTTCTTC